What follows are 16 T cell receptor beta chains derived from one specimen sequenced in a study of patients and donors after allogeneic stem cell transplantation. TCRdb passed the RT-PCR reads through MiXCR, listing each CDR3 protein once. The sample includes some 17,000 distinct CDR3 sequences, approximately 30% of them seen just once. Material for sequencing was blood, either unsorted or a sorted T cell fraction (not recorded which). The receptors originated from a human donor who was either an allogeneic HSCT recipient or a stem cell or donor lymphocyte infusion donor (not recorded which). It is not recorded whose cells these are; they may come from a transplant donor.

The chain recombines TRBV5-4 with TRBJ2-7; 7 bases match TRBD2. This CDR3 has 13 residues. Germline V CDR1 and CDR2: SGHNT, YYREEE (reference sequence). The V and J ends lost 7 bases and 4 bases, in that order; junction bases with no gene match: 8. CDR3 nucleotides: TGTGCCAGCCGGATGGGAGGGCGATACGAGCAGTACTTC. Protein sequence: CASRMGGRYEQYF.

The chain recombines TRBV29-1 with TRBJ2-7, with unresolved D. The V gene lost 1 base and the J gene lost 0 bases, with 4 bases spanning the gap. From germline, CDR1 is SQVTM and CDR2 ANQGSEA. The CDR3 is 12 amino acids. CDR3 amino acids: CSVEGHSYEQYF. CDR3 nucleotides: TGCAGCGTTGAAGGGCACTCCTACGAGCAGTACTTC.

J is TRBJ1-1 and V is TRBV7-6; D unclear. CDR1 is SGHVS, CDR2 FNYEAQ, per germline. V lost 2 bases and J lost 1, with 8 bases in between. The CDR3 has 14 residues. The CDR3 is CASSLLGTNTEAFF. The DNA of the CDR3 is TGTGCCAGCAGCTTACTGGGCACGAACACTGAAGCTTTCTTT.

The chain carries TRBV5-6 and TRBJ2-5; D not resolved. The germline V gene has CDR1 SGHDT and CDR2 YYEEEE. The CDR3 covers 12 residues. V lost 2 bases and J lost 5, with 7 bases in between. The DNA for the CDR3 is TGTGCCAGCAGCTTTATCCGGGAGACCCAGTACTTC. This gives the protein CASSFIRETQYF.

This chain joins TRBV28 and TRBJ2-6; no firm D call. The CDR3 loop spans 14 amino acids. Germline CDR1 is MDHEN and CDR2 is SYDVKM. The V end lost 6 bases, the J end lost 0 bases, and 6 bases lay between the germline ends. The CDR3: CASSRSSGANVLTF. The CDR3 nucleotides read TGTGCCAGCAGCCGAAGCTCTGGGGCCAACGTCCTGACTTTC.

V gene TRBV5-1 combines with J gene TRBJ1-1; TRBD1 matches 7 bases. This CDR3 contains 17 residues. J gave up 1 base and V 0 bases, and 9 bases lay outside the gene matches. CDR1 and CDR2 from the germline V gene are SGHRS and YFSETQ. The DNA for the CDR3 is TGCGCCAGCAGCTTGGATGTGACAGGGTATCAGAACACTGAAGCTTTCTTT. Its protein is CASSLDVTGYQNTEAFF.

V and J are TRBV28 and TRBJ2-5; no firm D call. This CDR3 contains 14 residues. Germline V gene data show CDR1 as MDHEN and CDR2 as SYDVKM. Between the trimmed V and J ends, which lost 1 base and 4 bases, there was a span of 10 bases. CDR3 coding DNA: TGTGCCAGCAGTTTATCAAAGGTGGTAGAGACCCAGTACTTC. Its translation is CASSLSKVVETQYF.

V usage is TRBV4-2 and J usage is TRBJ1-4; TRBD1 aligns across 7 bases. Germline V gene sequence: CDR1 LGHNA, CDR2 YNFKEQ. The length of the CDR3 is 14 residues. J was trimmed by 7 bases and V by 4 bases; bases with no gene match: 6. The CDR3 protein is CASSPTGWGEKLFF. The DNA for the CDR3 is TGTGCCAGCAGCCCGACAGGGTGGGGTGAAAAACTGTTTTTT.

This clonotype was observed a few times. The CDR3 loop reads CASSLRGGETQYF. CDR3 DNA: TGCGCCAGCAGCTTAAGAGGGGGGGAGACCCAGTACTTC. The chain carries TRBV5-1 and TRBJ2-5; D tentatively fits TRBD1 or TRBD2 (6 bases each). CDR3 length: 13 residues. Trimming stripped 2 bases from V and 5 bases from J, with 10 bases between. Germline-derived CDR1 and CDR2 are SGHRS and YFSETQ.

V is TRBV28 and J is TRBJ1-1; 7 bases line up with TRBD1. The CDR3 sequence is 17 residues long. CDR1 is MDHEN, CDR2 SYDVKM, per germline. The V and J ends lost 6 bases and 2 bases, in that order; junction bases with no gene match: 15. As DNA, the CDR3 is TGTGCCAGCAGATTCCTTTCGGGACAGCCTCTCAACACTGAAGCTTTCTTT. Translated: CASRFLSGQPLNTEAFF.

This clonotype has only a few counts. The CDR3, as DNA: TGTGCCAGCAGCTTAGGAAGGAGGGGAAGTTCACCCCTCCACTTT. It codes for CASSLGRRGSSPLHF. The chain employs TRBV7-8 and TRBJ1-6, with D possibly matching TRBD1 (5 bases). The CDR3 sequence is 15 residues long. V lost 1 base and J lost 9, with 13 bases in between. CDR1 and CDR2 (germline): SGHVS, FQNEAQ.

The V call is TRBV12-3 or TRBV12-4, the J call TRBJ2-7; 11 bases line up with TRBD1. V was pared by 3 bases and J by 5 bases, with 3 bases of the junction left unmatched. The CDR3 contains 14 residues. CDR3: CASSLGQGDNEQYF. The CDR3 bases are TGTGCCAGCAGTTTGGGACAGGGGGACAACGAGCAGTACTTC.

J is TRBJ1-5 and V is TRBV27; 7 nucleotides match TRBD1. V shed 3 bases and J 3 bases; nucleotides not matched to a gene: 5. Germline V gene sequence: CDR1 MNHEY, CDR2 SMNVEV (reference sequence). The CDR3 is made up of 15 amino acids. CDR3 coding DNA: TGTGCCAGCAGTTTGGGGACAGCCTTCAATCAGCCCCAGCATTTT. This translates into CASSLGTAFNQPQHF.

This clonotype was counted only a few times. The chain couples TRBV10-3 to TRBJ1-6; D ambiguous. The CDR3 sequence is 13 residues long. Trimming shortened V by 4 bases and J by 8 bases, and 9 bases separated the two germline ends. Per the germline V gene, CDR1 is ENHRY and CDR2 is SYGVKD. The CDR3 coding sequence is TGTGCCATCAGTGGGAATGGTGATTCACCCCTCCACTTT. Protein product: CAISGNGDSPLHF.

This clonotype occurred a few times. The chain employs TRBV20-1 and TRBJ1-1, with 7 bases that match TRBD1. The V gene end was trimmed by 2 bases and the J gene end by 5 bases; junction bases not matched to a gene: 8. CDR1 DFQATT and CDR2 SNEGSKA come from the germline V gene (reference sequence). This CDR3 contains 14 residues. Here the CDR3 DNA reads TGCAGTGCTAGACTCCAGGGGGGTGGGACTGAAGCTTTCTTT. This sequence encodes CSARLQGGGTEAFF.

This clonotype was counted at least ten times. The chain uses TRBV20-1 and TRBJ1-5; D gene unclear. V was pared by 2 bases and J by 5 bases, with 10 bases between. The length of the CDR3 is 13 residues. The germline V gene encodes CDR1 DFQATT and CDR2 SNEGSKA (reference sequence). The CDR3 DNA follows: TGCAGTGCTAGACCATCGGGGTATCAGCCCCAGCATTTT. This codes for CSARPSGYQPQHF.